This TCR beta chain derives from a study of shared clonotypes between healthy human individuals. Study results and limitations: Only blood was sampled, and tissue TCR repertoires likely differ from blood ones. The generation probabilities recorded for non-shared clonotypes fell below those of clonotypes shared by all four donors. The study found approximately 5% of naive CD4 clonotypes shared across a few donors.

Assay execution took place at the deep level. Profiled with immunoSEQ multiplex PCR; TCRdb holds only in-frame clones, not every one. The table shows about 730,000 clones, with approximately 77% occurring only once. Details on this clone: The antigen is not known.

The CDR3 sequence is 14 residues long. The chain links TRBV21-1 to TRBJ2-7; the D call of TRBD2 is as the table states it, not checked on the DNA. TRBV21-1 is tagged as a pseudogene. This TCR was sampled from a woman aged 30 to 39 in good health. Sequenced material: memory CD4+ T cells sorted from blood. Subset of the sample: CD45RA-negative fraction. In DNA, the CDR3 is TGTGCCAGCCGAAAGAAGCTTCCCTCCTACGAGCAGTACTTC. This codes for CASRKKLPSYEQYF.